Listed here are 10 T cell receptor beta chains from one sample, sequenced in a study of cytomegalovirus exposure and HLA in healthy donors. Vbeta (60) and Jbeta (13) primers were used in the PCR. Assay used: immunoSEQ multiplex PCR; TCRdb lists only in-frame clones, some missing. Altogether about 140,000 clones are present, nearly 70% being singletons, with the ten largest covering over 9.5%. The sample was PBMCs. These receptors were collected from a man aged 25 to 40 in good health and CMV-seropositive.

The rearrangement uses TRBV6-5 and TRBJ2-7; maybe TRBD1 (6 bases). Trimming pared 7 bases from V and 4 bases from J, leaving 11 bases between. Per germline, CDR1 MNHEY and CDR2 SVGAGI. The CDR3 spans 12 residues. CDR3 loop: CASKGQHYEQYF. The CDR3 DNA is TGTGCCAGCAAAGGACAGCATTACGAGCAGTACTTC.

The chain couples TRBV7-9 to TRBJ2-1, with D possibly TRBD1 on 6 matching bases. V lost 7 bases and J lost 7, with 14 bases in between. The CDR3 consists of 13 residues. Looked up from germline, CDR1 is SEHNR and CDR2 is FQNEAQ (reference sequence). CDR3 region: CASTGVKVNEQFF. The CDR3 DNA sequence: TGTGCCAGCACAGGGGTAAAGGTGAATGAGCAGTTCTTC. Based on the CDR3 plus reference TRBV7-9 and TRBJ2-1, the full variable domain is DTGVSQNPRHKITKRGQNVTFRCDPISEHNRLYWYRQTLGQGPEFLTYFQNEAQLEKSRLLSDRFSAERPKGSFSTLEIQRTEQGDSAMYLCASTGVKVNEQFFGPGTRLTVL.

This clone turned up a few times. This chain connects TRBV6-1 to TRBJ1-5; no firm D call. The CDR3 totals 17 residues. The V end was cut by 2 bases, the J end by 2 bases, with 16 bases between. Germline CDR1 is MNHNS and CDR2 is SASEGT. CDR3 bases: TGTGCCAGCAGTGAACTGGGTTTCGGGGTTGGCAATCAGCCCCAGCATTTT. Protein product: CASSELGFGVGNQPQHF.

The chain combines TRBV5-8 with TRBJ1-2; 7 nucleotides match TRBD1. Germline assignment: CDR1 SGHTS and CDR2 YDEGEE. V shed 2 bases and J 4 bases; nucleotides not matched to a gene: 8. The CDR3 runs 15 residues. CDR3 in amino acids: CASSLLDRDSYGYTF. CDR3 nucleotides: TGTGCCAGCAGCTTACTAGACCGGGACAGCTATGGCTACACCTTC.

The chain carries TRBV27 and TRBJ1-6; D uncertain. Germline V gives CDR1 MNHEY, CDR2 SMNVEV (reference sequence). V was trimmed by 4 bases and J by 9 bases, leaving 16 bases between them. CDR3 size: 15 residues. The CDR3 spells CASSSRREFGSPLHF. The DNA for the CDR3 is TGTGCCAGCAGTTCTCGTAGGGAGTTTGGTTCACCCCTCCACTTT.

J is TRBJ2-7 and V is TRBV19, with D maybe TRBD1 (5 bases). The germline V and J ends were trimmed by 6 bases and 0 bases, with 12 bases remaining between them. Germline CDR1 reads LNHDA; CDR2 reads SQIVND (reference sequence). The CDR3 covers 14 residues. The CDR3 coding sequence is TGTGCCAGTAGCGCCGACAGAAGCTCCTACGAGCAGTACTTC. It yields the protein CASSADRSSYEQYF.

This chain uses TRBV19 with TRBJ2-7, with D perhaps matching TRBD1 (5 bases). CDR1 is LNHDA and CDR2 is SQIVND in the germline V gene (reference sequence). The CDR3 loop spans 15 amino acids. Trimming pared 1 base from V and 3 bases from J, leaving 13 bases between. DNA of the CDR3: TGTGCCAGTAGTATAGGAGACAGCCGAGTCTACGAGCAGTACTTC. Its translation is CASSIGDSRVYEQYF.

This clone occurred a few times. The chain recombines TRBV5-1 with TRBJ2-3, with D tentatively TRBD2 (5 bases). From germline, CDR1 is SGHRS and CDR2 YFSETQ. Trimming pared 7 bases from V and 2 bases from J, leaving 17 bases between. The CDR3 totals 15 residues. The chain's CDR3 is CASGLSATLTDTQYF. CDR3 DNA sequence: TGCGCCAGCGGCCTTAGCGCTACCCTCACAGATACGCAGTATTTT.

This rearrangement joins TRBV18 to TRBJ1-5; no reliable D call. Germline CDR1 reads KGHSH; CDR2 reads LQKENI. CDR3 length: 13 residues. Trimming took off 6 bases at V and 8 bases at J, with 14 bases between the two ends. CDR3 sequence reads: CASSVSLSEPQHF. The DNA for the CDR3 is TGTGCCAGCTCGGTAAGCCTGTCGGAGCCCCAGCATTTT.

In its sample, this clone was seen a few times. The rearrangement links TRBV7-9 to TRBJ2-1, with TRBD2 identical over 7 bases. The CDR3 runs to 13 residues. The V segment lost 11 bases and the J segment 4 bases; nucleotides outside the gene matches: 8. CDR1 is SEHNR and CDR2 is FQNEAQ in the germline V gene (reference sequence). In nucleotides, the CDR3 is TGTGCCTTCGCGGGAGTCGGGTACAATGAGCAGTTCTTC. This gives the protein CAFAGVGYNEQFF.